One sample yielded the 29 T cell receptor beta chains listed below, sequenced in a study of tumor and adjacent non-tumor tissue in lung cancer. Three rounds of nested PCR, following a modified ARM-PCR protocol, produced the TCRbeta library. TCRdb called the multiplex PCR reads again in MiXCR, with one record for every CDR3 protein. The sample gives roughly 150,000 distinct CDR3 sequences, approximately 70% of which show up once; over 15% is in the top ten. RNA was extracted from bulk tissue without any cell sorting. The sequencing sample was made of lung tumor tissue. All receptors come from a man aged 55 to 70 with small cell lung cancer.

Remarks on this clonotype: This may stem from a read error, because a much larger clone lies one nucleotide away. This chain uses TRBV5-1 with TRBJ1-1; D remains ambiguous. CDR3 length: 14 amino acids. Germline V CDR1 and CDR2: SGHRS, YFSETQ. As DNA, the CDR3 is TGCGCCAGCAGCTTAGAGGGCCGGAACACTGAAGATTTCTTT. Its translation: CASSLEGRNTEDFF.

With regard to this clonotype: Given the absence of the conserved phenylalanine or tryptophan at the CDR3 end, a read error is likely. No DNA is shown, since the ends of the CDR3 on it are uncertain; the CDR3 is the one TCRdb lists. The gene calls are TRBV20-1 and TRBJ2-1; the table's TRBD2 call for D was not verified on the DNA. Germline-derived CDR1 and CDR2 are DFQATT and SNEGSKA (reference sequence). The CDR3 is 15 amino acids long, termini counted. This chain's CDR3 is CSTKRVGTREGEQFI.

The chain uses TRBV28 and TRBJ2-3, with TRBD2 matching 9 bases. V shed 2 bases and J 8 bases; nucleotides not matched to a gene: 11. The germline V gene encodes CDR1 MDHEN and CDR2 SYDVKM. This CDR3 has 16 residues. CDR3 coding DNA: TGTGCCAGCAGTTTACTTGGGCGGGAGGGCCGAGGTACGCAGTATTTT. The encoded protein is CASSLLGREGRGTQYF. The variable domain in full, completed from reference TRBV28 and TRBJ2-3, reads DVKVTQSSRYLVKRTGEKVFLECVQDMDHENMFWYRQDPGLGLRLIYFSYDVKMKEKGDIPEGYSVSREKKERFSLILESASTNQTSMYLCASSLLGREGRGTQYFGPGTRLTVL.

On this clonotype: Possible read error: a much larger clone is one base away. CDR3 loop: CAGSLDFRDRSYEKLFF. CDR3 in DNA: TGTGCCGGCAGCTTAGATTTCCGGGACAGGTCCTATGAAAAACTGTTTTTT. This rearrangement joins TRBV7-9 to TRBJ1-4; 8 nucleotides match TRBD1. The CDR3 runs 17 residues. Germline values: CDR1 SEHNR, CDR2 FQNEAQ (reference sequence). The full variable domain, rest sourced from reference TRBV7-9 and TRBJ1-4, is DTGVSQNPRHKITKRGQNVTFRCDPISEHNRLYWYRQTLGQGPEFLTYFQNEAQLEKSRLLSDRFSAERPKGSFSTLEIQRTEQGDSAMYLCAGSLDFRDRSYEKLFFGSGTQLSVL.

Notes on this clonotype: The CDR3 carries no conserved terminal phenylalanine or tryptophan, so it likely arises from a read error. The chain uses TRBV27 and TRBJ1-5; D remains ambiguous. The CDR3 covers 13 residues. The V end was cut by 5 bases, the J end by 3 bases, with 8 bases between. From germline, CDR1 is MNHEY and CDR2 SMNVEV (reference sequence). The chain's CDR3 is CASSGSFNQPQHC. The CDR3 DNA reads TGTGCCAGCAGTGGGAGTTTCAATCAGCCCCAGCATTGT.

Notes on this clonotype: One end of the junction fails to match germline, which may point to a read error. This sequence joins TRBV6-5 and TRBJ1-2; a possible D gene is TRBD1 (6 bases). Germline-derived CDR1 and CDR2 are MNHEY and SVGAGI. The CDR3 runs 15 residues. The CDR3 here is CASSYSTGGNYGYIF. The CDR3 coding sequence is TGTGCCAGCAGTTACTCGACAGGTGGCAACTATGGCTACATCTTC.

Concerning this clonotype itself: This CDR3 fails to terminate in the conserved phenylalanine or tryptophan, so it likely reflects a read error. This sequence joins TRBV5-4 and TRBJ2-3; possible D gene TRBD1, 5 bases. Germline V CDR1 and CDR2: SGHNT, YYREEE (reference sequence). V was trimmed by 5 bases and J by 4 bases, leaving 17 bases between them. This CDR3 has 15 residues. The CDR3 spells CASSLRSTRADTQYL. The CDR3 coding sequence is TGTGCCAGCAGTTTACGATCTACCAGGGCAGATACGCAGTATCTT.

This clonotype has at least ten counts. This chain connects TRBV19 to TRBJ1-5; a possible D gene is TRBD1 (5 bases). The V gene's germline CDR1 is LNHDA and CDR2 SQIVND (reference sequence). V lost 3 bases and J 7 bases, leaving 13 bases between the germline ends. This CDR3 spans 14 amino acids. The CDR3 loop is CASSINQGGQPQHF. In DNA form, the CDR3 reads TGTGCCAGTAGTATTAATCAGGGCGGACAGCCCCAGCATTTT.

CDR3 DNA: TGTGCCAGCGGGGCACACAATGAGCAGTTCTTC. This codes for CASGAHNEQFF. The V and J genes are TRBV6-2 or TRBV6-3 and TRBJ2-1; D is possibly TRBD1 (5 bases). Between the trimmed V and J ends, which lost 8 bases and 5 bases, there was a span of 7 bases. This CDR3 is built from 11 residues. The germline V gene encodes CDR1 MNHEY and CDR2 SVGEGT.

This sequence joins TRBV11-2 and TRBJ2-7, with D uncertain. The CDR3 is 12 amino acids. Germline V gene data show CDR1 as SGHAT and CDR2 as FQNNGV. The CDR3 sequence is CASSLHLYKQYV. CDR3 in DNA: TGTGCCAGCAGCTTACACCTCTACAAGCAGTACGTC.

The chain has TRBV11-3 and TRBJ2-3, with D unresolved. The J call is in doubt because the DNA end fits TRBJ1-5 better. Germline values: CDR1 SGHNT, CDR2 YENEEA. This CDR3 region has 11 residues. CDR3 in amino acids: CASSARGTQHF. The CDR3 DNA reads TGTGCCAGCAGTGCCCGAGGTACGCAGCATTTT.

This clonotype showed up many times. The J gene is TRBJ1-2, the V gene TRBV20-1, with D unclear. The CDR3 has 13 amino acids. V was shortened by 3 bases and J by 1 base, with 9 bases between the two germline ends. In germline, CDR1 is DFQATT, CDR2 SNEGSKA (reference sequence). This CDR3 is CSASDTFNYGYTF. The DNA of the CDR3 is TGCAGTGCTAGCGACACCTTTAACTATGGCTACACCTTC.

Concerning this clonotype itself: This may be a read error, as it is one base from a much larger clone. The rearrangement joins TRBV10-3 to TRBJ2-2, with 9 bases matching TRBD1. Germline CDR1 reads ENHRY; CDR2 reads SYGVKD. This CDR3 has 14 residues. CDR3 DNA sequence: TGTGTCATCAGAGGGGGACAGGGTGCCGGGGAGCTGTTTTTT. Encoded protein: CVIRGGQGAGELFF.

Notes on this clonotype: One end of the junction does not line up with germline, which may come from a read error. The V and J genes are TRBV11-3 and TRBJ1-1; D remains unclear. Germline V lookup: CDR1 SGHNT, CDR2 YENEEA. The CDR3 consists of 13 residues. The CDR3 loop reads CASSNEGGTEAFF. CDR3 nucleotide sequence: TGTGCAAGCAGCAATGAGGGAGGTACTGAAGCTTTCTTC.

Points on this clonotype: The junction shows a germline mismatch at one end, possibly a read error. This chain connects TRBV20-1 to TRBJ1-2; TRBD1 might be the D (5 bases). The V gene's germline CDR1 is DFQATT and CDR2 SNEGSKA (reference sequence). There are 11 residues in the CDR3. The CDR3 protein is CSASVGTYSFF. The DNA for the CDR3 is TGCAGTGCTAGTGTGGGGACTTACTCATTTTTC.

About this clonotype itself: The CDR3 ends on some other residue instead of the conserved phenylalanine or tryptophan, so this is likely a read error. The chain employs TRBV6-2 or TRBV6-3 and TRBJ1-5; D might be TRBD1 (5 bases). V gave up 8 bases and J gave up 3 bases, with 8 bases separating them. Germline CDR1 is MNHEY and CDR2 is SVGEGT. CDR3 length: 12 residues. The CDR3 region is CASLGPNQPQHL. The CDR3 DNA is TGTGCCAGCTTGGGACCCAATCAGCCCCAGCATCTT.

This clonotype came up a few times. The chain has TRBV20-1 and TRBJ1-3; the D gene is possibly TRBD1 (6 bases). CDR1 is DFQATT and CDR2 is SNEGSKA in the germline V gene (reference sequence). V lost 1 base to trimming and J lost 1 base, with 8 bases between them. The CDR3 runs to 14 residues. The CDR3 loop is CSARVRGSGNTIYF. The CDR3 coding sequence is TGCAGTGCTAGAGTAAGGGGGTCTGGAAACACCATATATTTT.

Note on this clonotype: At one end, the junction sequence differs from germline, possibly due to a read error. This sequence joins TRBV24-1 and TRBJ2-4; D might be TRBD1 or TRBD2, each matching 7 bases. CDR1 and CDR2 (germline): KGHDR, SFDVKD. This CDR3 spans 17 amino acids. The CDR3 sequence is CTTSDLRDGRGGNIQYF. CDR3 DNA: TGTACCACCAGTGATTTGCGAGACGGCAGGGGGGGAAACATTCAGTACTTC.

On this clonotype: This may be a read error: a much more frequent sequence differs by one nucleotide. This sequence joins TRBV11-2 and TRBJ1-1, with D hard to call. The germline V gene encodes CDR1 SGHAT and CDR2 FQNNGV. The CDR3 is 12 residues long. This chain's CDR3 is CVSSLYGTEAFF. The CDR3 DNA reads TGTGTCAGCAGCTTATATGGCACTGAAGCTTTCTTT.

This sequence joins TRBV20-1 and TRBJ2-7, with D perhaps matching TRBD2 (5 bases). Germline CDR1 DFQATT, CDR2 SNEGSKA (reference sequence). The CDR3 consists of 13 residues. CDR3 protein: CGATSPTGNEQYV. DNA for the CDR3: TGCGGTGCTACATCCCCGACGGGAAACGAGCAGTACGTC.

As regards this clonotype: The junction departs from germline at one end; a sequencing error may be responsible. V is TRBV20-1 and J is TRBJ1-4; D gene unclear. Germline V gene sequence: CDR1 DFQATT, CDR2 SNEGSKA (reference sequence). The CDR3 runs to 14 residues. CDR3 loop: CSASKGATNEELFF. CDR3 coding DNA: TGCAGTGCTTCGAAAGGTGCAACTAATGAAGAACTGTTTTTT.

A remark on this clonotype: Mismatch with germline at one junction end may stem from a read error. V gene TRBV20-1 combines with J gene TRBJ2-5, with 11 bases fitting TRBD1. Germline CDR1 DFQATT, CDR2 SNEGSKA (reference sequence). This CDR3 is built from 14 residues. CDR3 sequence reads: CSALWTGGFESQYF. For the CDR3, the DNA is TGCAGTGCCCTTTGGACAGGGGGCTTTGAGTCCCAATACTTC.

This clonotype was picked up a small number of times. The genes are TRBV12-3 or TRBV12-4 and TRBJ2-5; weak D call: TRBD2 (5 bases). Trimming took off 6 bases at V and 5 bases at J, with 19 bases between the two ends. CDR3 length: 15 residues. The CDR3 DNA reads as TGTGCCAGCAGCCTTACTAGTCCTAGCAGGGAGACCCAGTACTTC. Residues: CASSLTSPSRETQYF.

Note on this clonotype: This CDR3 is missing its conserved last phenylalanine or tryptophan, likely due to a read error. This rearrangement joins TRBV29-1 to TRBJ2-1, with D perhaps TRBD2 (5 bases). The germline V gene has CDR1 SQVTM and CDR2 ANQGSEA. CDR3 length: 13 amino acids. The V and J ends lost 5 bases and 1 base respectively, with 9 bases between them. The CDR3 nucleotides read TGCAGCGTTCGACTATCATCCTACAATGAGCAGTTCTCC. It translates to CSVRLSSYNEQFS.

About this clonotype: This likely comes from a read error, as the CDR3 has no conserved phenylalanine or tryptophan at its end. The DNA is left out, because the CDR3 cannot be placed on it with certainty; the CDR3 is given as TCRdb lists it. The rearrangement joins TRBV5-6 to TRBJ1-2; the table's D call, TRBD1, was not checked against the DNA. Germline V gives CDR1 SGHDT, CDR2 YYEEEE. A total of 14 residues make up the CDR3, ends included. CDR3 protein: CASSYRQGAGGYTL.

This clonotype was observed a single time. The conserved phenylalanine or tryptophan is not found at the CDR3 terminus, so this likely reflects a read error. As DNA, the CDR3 is TGTGCCAGCAGTAAGCGGAGGGGGCGAGAGACCCAGTACTTA. Translated, it gives CASSKRRGRETQYL. The chain couples TRBV12-3 or TRBV12-4 to TRBJ2-5, with D possibly matching TRBD1 (7 bases). The ends were cut back, 5 bases at V and 4 bases at J, with 14 bases in the middle. This CDR3 comprises 14 residues.

Points on this clonotype: The CDR3 carries no conserved terminal phenylalanine or tryptophan, so it likely arises from a read error. The chain recombines TRBV6-2 or TRBV6-3 with TRBJ2-1; D gene unclear. V was cut by 5 bases and J by 3 bases, with 11 bases left in between. Germline V lookup: CDR1 MNHEY, CDR2 SVGEGT. The CDR3 extends over 14 amino acids. CDR3 nucleotides: TGTGCCAGCAGTGAAAGCCTTCACTACAATGAGCAGTTCATC. Protein product: CASSESLHYNEQFI.

Notes on this clonotype: It may be a read error: a sequence one base away is much more abundant. V and J are TRBV6-1 and TRBJ1-5, with 9 bases lining up with TRBD1. CDR3 length: 15 amino acids. CDR1 is MNHNS, CDR2 SASEGT, per germline. J was trimmed by 8 bases and V by 4 bases; bases with no gene match: 9. Here the CDR3 reads CASSGPGTGREPQHF. The CDR3 DNA reads TGTGCCAGCAGTGGCCCCGGGACAGGGAGGGAGCCCCAGCATTTT.

This clonotype was seen only once. An end of the junction differs from the germline gene, which may be a read error. The rearrangement joins TRBV6-6 to TRBJ2-1; 7 nucleotides match TRBD2. The CDR3 has 17 amino acids. Germline CDR1 reads MNHNY; CDR2 reads SVGAGI (reference sequence). CDR3 loop: CASSFPGLRTAGNEQFF. In DNA, the CDR3 is TGCGCCAGCAGTTTCCCGGGACTACGCACCGCGGGCAATGAGCAGTTCTTC.